The clone carrying this T cell receptor beta chain has ten or more counts. The antigen remains unidentified. The read finishes 3 residues shy of the CDR3 end, and the germline J gene is used to complete it. The data were taken from a study of T cell clonality in common variable immunodeficiency. Points from the study as a whole: Fewer TCRbeta clones were shared among CVID subjects than controls. Reportedly, TCR beta sequences from common variable immunodeficiency showed fewer deletions and N-nucleotide insertions. TCRbeta clonality was increased in CVID versus healthy controls.

CVID and control samples used equivalent genomic DNA input. Clones were sequenced by immunoSEQ multiplex PCR, and TCRdb holds only the in-frame ones, with some missing. The table lists roughly 32,000 clones, with no singletons. Germline V gives CDR1 SGHVS, CDR2 FQNEAQ. Trimming left V 8 bases short and J 3 bases short, with 20 bases between. This CDR3 contains 16 residues. The genes are TRBV7-8 and TRBJ2-4, with D maybe TRBD2 (6 bases). This TCR was recovered from a person between 18 and 75 years old in good health. Input material: peripheral blood mononuclear cells. The CDR3 bases that were read are TGTGCCAGCTCGCAAGCCGGGGGTCTGGTCAAAAACATT. Amino acid sequence: CASSQAGGLVKNI. The full CDR3 reads CASSQAGGLVKNIQYF.